These T cell receptor beta chains were read from a single sample in a study of T cells expressing NK-cell markers. TCRdb processed the 5' RACE reads again and assigns one entry to each CDR3 protein, with no DNA. This repertoire includes 140,000 or so distinct CDR3 sequences. Sequencing was carried out using blood T cells: a sorted CD56 or NKG2C T cell subset, CD4+ or CD8+ T cells, or bulk PBMC T cells (not recorded which). The receptors derive from a man between 18 and 29 years old in good health. Both conserved end residues are part of each CDR3.

J,V,CDR3
TRBJ2-1,TRBV29-1,CSVARGTGTDEQFF
TRBJ2-5,TRBV7-9,CASSSPGVSGQETQYF
TRBJ1-5,TRBV4-3,CASSQDGTGGDPQHF
TRBJ2-3,TRBV12-3/TRBV12-4,CASSLELDTQYF
TRBJ2-4,TRBV12-3/TRBV12-4,CASSPEITKELAKNIQYF
TRBJ1-6,TRBV2,CASSDTGSSYNSPLHF
TRBJ2-1,TRBV7-6,CASQGNLNEQFF
TRBJ2-1,TRBV3-1,CASGHPLRGGSDYNEQFF
TRBJ2-7,TRBV7-6,CASSIDRGRQYF
TRBJ2-3,TRBV24-1,CATSDVRTDTQYF
TRBJ2-7,TRBV12-3/TRBV12-4,CASSLGWVSEQYF
TRBJ2-1,TRBV28,CASEGAIPGLHSYNEQFF
TRBJ2-7,TRBV16,CASSQSSEGTEQYF